These 9 T cell receptor beta chains originate from one sample sequenced in a study of blood T cell repertoires in COVID-19. Data came from immunoSEQ multiplex PCR; TCRdb stores just in-frame clones and leaves some out. Of 200,000 to 250,000 clones listed, over 80% are singletons. The sequenced material came from PBMCs or T cells enriched from blood (not recorded which). The receptors here all came from a woman in her forties who had recovered from COVID-19.

The CDR3 protein is CASSPSGYTEAFF. The CDR3 nucleotides are TGTGCCAGCAGCCCTAGTGGATACACTGAAGCTTTCTTT. The genes are TRBV7-2 and TRBJ1-1; D unresolved. V was cut by 5 bases and J by 3 bases, with 10 bases left in between. The CDR3 loop spans 13 amino acids. In germline, CDR1 is SGHTA, CDR2 FQGNSA.

This rearrangement joins TRBV2 to TRBJ2-7, with 8 bases identical to TRBD1. The CDR3 spans 14 residues. The trim removed 3 bases at V and 5 bases at J, leaving 6 bases unmatched. Looked up from germline, CDR1 is SNHLY and CDR2 is FYNNEI. CDR3 coding DNA: TGTGCCAGCAGTGACGGACAGGGTATCGACGAGCAGTACTTC. This gives the protein CASSDGQGIDEQYF.

V usage is TRBV28 and J usage is TRBJ2-1; TRBD2 agrees at 10 bases. V trimming: 2 bases; J trimming: 7 bases; junction bases outside the gene matches: 2. Germline CDR1 reads MDHEN; CDR2 reads SYDVKM. The CDR3 runs 14 residues. CDR3 sequence: CASSLALAGNEQFF. CDR3 nucleotide sequence: TGTGCCAGCAGTTTAGCACTAGCGGGAAATGAGCAGTTCTTC.

The chain has TRBV5-1 and TRBJ1-2; D may be TRBD1 (5 bases). Germline loops: CDR1 SGHRS, CDR2 YFSETQ. V was trimmed by 5 bases and J by 4 bases, leaving 12 bases between them. This CDR3 spans 13 amino acids. In nucleotides, the CDR3 is TGCGCCAGCAGGCGGACACCCCTCTATGGCTACACCTTC. Translating it yields CASRRTPLYGYTF.

This chain connects TRBV28 to TRBJ2-7; D perhaps matches TRBD2 (5 bases). The CDR3 has 15 amino acids. V lost 4 bases and J 0 bases, leaving 13 bases between the germline ends. In germline, CDR1 is MDHEN, CDR2 SYDVKM. The CDR3 DNA is TGTGCCAGCAGTTCGAATAGCGCATCCTCCTACGAGCAGTACTTC. As protein: CASSSNSASSYEQYF. The entire variable domain, with the rest obtained from reference TRBV28 and TRBJ2-7, is as follows: DVKVTQSSRYLVKRTGEKVFLECVQDMDHENMFWYRQDPGLGLRLIYFSYDVKMKEKGDIPEGYSVSREKKERFSLILESASTNQTSMYLCASSSNSASSYEQYFGPGTRLTVT.

CDR3 amino acids: CASSHLDRAHEKLFF. CDR3 nucleotide sequence: TGCGCCAGCAGCCACCTAGACAGGGCTCATGAAAAACTGTTTTTT. The chain employs TRBV4-3 and TRBJ1-4; the match to TRBD1 covers 7 bases. Germline CDR1 is LGHNA and CDR2 is YSLEER. This CDR3 is built from 15 residues. The J segment lost 6 bases and the V segment lost 3 bases, leaving 7 bases of the junction unmatched.

The chain uses TRBV28 and TRBJ1-3, with D possibly being TRBD1 (6 bases). CDR1 and CDR2 from the germline V gene are MDHEN and SYDVKM. Between the trimmed V and J ends, which lost 2 bases and 7 bases, there was a span of 12 bases. The CDR3 spans 14 residues. The CDR3 region is CASSLRGMRNTIYF. The DNA for the CDR3 is TGTGCCAGCAGTTTAAGGGGGATGCGGAACACCATATATTTT.

The rearrangement joins TRBV28 to TRBJ1-1, with D tentatively TRBD1 (5 bases). The V gene's germline CDR1 is MDHEN and CDR2 SYDVKM. V was cut by 2 bases and J by 1 base, with 11 bases left in between. The CDR3 contains 15 residues. Written as DNA, the CDR3 is TGTGCCAGCAGTTTAACTGGGGCAACGAACACTGAAGCTTTCTTT. The encoded protein is CASSLTGATNTEAFF.

This clone has a single count. V usage is TRBV24-1 and J usage is TRBJ2-1; tentatively, D is TRBD2 (6 bases). V lost 5 bases to trimming and J lost 10 bases, with 14 bases between them. Germline-derived CDR1 and CDR2 are KGHDR and SFDVKD. The CDR3 is 13 residues long. The CDR3 here is CATSVGGGEEQFF. In DNA, the CDR3 is TGTGCCACCAGTGTTGGGGGAGGAGAAGAGCAGTTCTTC.